Listed below are T cell receptor beta chains from one sample, sequenced in a study of blood T cells in healthy people across ages. MiXCR was run by TCRdb on the 5' RACE reads, yielding one entry per CDR3 protein. The sample records 1.5 million to 2 million distinct CDR3 sequences, about 28% being singletons. Sequencing was done on a sample of blood. The receptors shown here come from a woman in her thirties in good health. CDR3s include the opening cysteine and the closing phenylalanine or tryptophan. The D gene is left open where the match is weak. The size entry is marked missing in some rows and otherwise reads once, few, many or a size class.

V,J,size,D,CDR3,DNA
TRBV4-1,TRBJ2-5,NA,NA,CASSHPAVGGETQYF,TGCGCCAGCAGCCATCCAGCAGTAGGAGGGGAGACCCAGTACTTC
TRBV24-1,TRBJ1-2,few,NA,CATSRGGAGNYGYTF,TGTGCCACCAGTCGCGGGGGCGCCGGGAACTATGGCTACACCTTC
TRBV29-1,TRBJ2-7,many,NA,CSVAQSYEQYF,TGCAGCGTCGCACAAAGCTACGAGCAGTACTTC
TRBV7-9,TRBJ1-2,NA,NA,CASSLGSGENPYGYTF,TGTGCCAGCAGCTTAGGTTCTGGTGAGAACCCCTATGGCTACACCTTC
TRBV20-1,TRBJ1-2,NA,NA,CSVKAGASYGYTF,TGCAGTGTTAAAGCGGGGGCGAGCTATGGCTACACCTTC
TRBV7-2,TRBJ1-4,few,NA,CASSSREDEKLFF,TGTGCCAGCAGCAGCCGGGAAGATGAAAAACTGTTTTTT
TRBV5-1,TRBJ2-3,few,TRBD2,CASSLLAGESDTQYF,TGCGCCAGCAGCTTACTAGCGGGGGAATCGGATACGCAGTATTTT
TRBV6-2/TRBV6-3,TRBJ1-5,NA,NA,CASSPDGESQPQHF,TGTGCCAGCAGCCCCGACGGGGAAAGTCAGCCCCAGCATTTT
TRBV5-1,TRBJ1-1,NA,TRBD1,CASSLPLDRGRGTEAFF,TGCGCCAGCAGCTTGCCTCTTGACAGGGGTAGGGGCACTGAAGCTTTCTTT
TRBV6-5,TRBJ1-1,NA,NA,CATLRGGDETEAFF,TGTGCCACCTTGCGGGGGGGGGACGAGACTGAAGCTTTCTTT